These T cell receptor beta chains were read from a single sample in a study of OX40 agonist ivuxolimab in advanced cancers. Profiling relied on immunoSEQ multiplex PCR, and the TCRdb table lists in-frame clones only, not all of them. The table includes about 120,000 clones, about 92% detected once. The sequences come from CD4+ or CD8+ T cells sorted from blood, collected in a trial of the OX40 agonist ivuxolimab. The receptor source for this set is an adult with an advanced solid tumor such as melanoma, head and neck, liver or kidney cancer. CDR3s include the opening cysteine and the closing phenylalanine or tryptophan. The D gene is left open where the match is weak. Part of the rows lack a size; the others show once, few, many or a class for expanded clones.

CAWGRTLTGNTIYF | TGTGCCTGGGGACGGACACTTACTGGAAACACCATATATTTT | . | TRBV30 | once | TRBJ1-3
CASKATAGVYNEQFF | TGTGCCAGCAAGGCTACAGCGGGGGTATACAATGAGCAGTTCTTC | TRBD2 | TRBV6-5 | . | TRBJ2-1
CASSLRQGRSYEQYF | TGTGCCAGCAGCTTGCGTCAGGGGCGCTCCTACGAGCAGTACTTC | . | TRBV5-6 | . | TRBJ2-7
CASSQDLAGGFADTQYF | TGTGCCAGCAGCCAAGACCTAGCGGGGGGATTCGCAGATACGCAGTATTTT | TRBD2 | TRBV4-2 | . | TRBJ2-3
CASSVGGTGAIYEQYF | TGTGCCAGCAGCGTTGGAGGGACAGGGGCCATCTACGAGCAGTACTTC | TRBD1 | TRBV9 | . | TRBJ2-7
CASSEYSGYEQYF | TGTGCCAGCAGTGAATATTCAGGCTACGAGCAGTACTTC | . | TRBV25-1 | . | TRBJ2-7
CASSQELTETQYF | TGTGCCAGCAGCCAAGAGCTCACGGAGACCCAGTACTTC | . | TRBV4-2 | . | TRBJ2-5
CASSQKGQNSGNTIYF | TGTGCCAGCAGCCAAAAGGGACAAAACTCTGGAAACACCATATATTTT | . | TRBV4-2 | . | TRBJ1-3
CASSSGEATEAFF | TGCGCCAGCAGCTCCGGGGAGGCCACTGAAGCTTTCTTT | . | TRBV5-1 | . | TRBJ1-1
CSVGQSNTEAFF | TGCAGCGTGGGACAGTCGAACACTGAAGCTTTCTTT | TRBD1 | TRBV29-1 | . | TRBJ1-1
CASILTENYGYTF | TGTGCCAGCATCCTGACGGAAAACTATGGCTACACCTTC | . | TRBV2 | few | TRBJ1-2
CASSVEPRHTEAFF | TGTGCCAGCAGCGTAGAGCCCAGACATACTGAAGCTTTCTTT | . | TRBV9 | . | TRBJ1-1
CASSSLGRGQANTEAFF | TGTGCCAGCAGCTCGCTCGGAAGGGGACAGGCGAACACTGAAGCTTTCTTT | TRBD1 | TRBV7-2 | . | TRBJ1-1
CASSYLTGNTEAFF | TGTGCCAGTAGTTATTTGACAGGAAACACTGAAGCTTTCTTT | . | TRBV19 | . | TRBJ1-1
CASSPRMYGQGPEAFF | TGTGCCAGCAGCCCGCGGATGTATGGACAGGGGCCTGAAGCTTTCTTT | TRBD1 | TRBV7-6 | . | TRBJ1-1
CASSQEAWQPQHF | TGCGCCAGCAGCCAAGAGGCCTGGCAGCCCCAGCATTTT | . | TRBV4-1 | . | TRBJ1-5
CASSLDATNEKLFF | TGTGCCAGCAGCCTAGATGCAACTAATGAAAAACTGTTTTTT | . | TRBV5-4 | . | TRBJ1-4
CASSEGTTGTNYGYTF | TGTGCCAGCAGCGAAGGGACAACAGGAACTAACTATGGCTACACCTTC | . | TRBV13 | . | TRBJ1-2
CASSLGQGNTGELFF | TGTGCCAGCAGCTTGGGCCAGGGGAACACCGGGGAGCTGTTTTTT | . | TRBV7-2 | . | TRBJ2-2
CASAGRSYEQYF | TGTGCCAGCGCGGGACGATCCTACGAGCAGTACTTC | . | TRBV7-9 | few | TRBJ2-7
CASSSVTDTQYF | TGTGCCAGCTCTTCAGTCACAGATACGCAGTATTTT | . | TRBV2 | . | TRBJ2-3
CASMSYAEAFF | TGTGCCAGCATGTCATATGCCGAAGCTTTCTTT | . | TRBV27 | once | TRBJ1-1
CASSLPVTYEQYF | TGTGCCAGCAGTCTCCCGGTGACCTACGAGCAGTACTTC | . | TRBV28 | . | TRBJ2-7
CASSWRAGASTDTQYF | TGTGCCAGCAGCTGGAGAGCGGGGGCCAGCACAGATACGCAGTATTTT | TRBD2 | TRBV5-4 | . | TRBJ2-3
CASSAPQGTEAFF | TGTGCCAGCAGTGCCCCGCAGGGCACTGAAGCTTTCTTT | . | TRBV28 | . | TRBJ1-1
CASSLTADRQRSPLHF | TGTGCCAGCAGCTTAACCGCGGACAGGCAACGATCACCCCTCCACTTT | TRBD1 | TRBV7-3 | . | TRBJ1-6
CASSPTAESTKPNREGETQYF | TGTGCCAGCTCACCTACCGCTGAGTCAACCAAGCCTAACAGGGAGGGGGAGACCCAGTACTTC | . | TRBV18 | . | TRBJ2-5
CATSRDPYRAPNTEAFF | TGTGCCACCAGCAGAGATCCCTACAGGGCCCCGAACACTGAAGCTTTCTTT | . | TRBV15 | . | TRBJ1-1
CASSYSNSPLHF | TGTGCCAGCAGCTACAGTAATTCACCCCTCCACTTT | . | TRBV11-3 | . | TRBJ1-6
CASSLLLNQETQYF | TGTGCCAGCAGCTTACTCCTAAACCAAGAGACCCAGTACTTC | . | TRBV5-8 | . | TRBJ2-5
CASSEAFFQPQHF | TGTGCCAGCAGTGAAGCCTTCTTTCAGCCCCAGCATTTT | . | TRBV2 | . | TRBJ1-5
CASFQSMGAGLYGYTF | TGTGCCAGTTTTCAATCTATGGGGGCTGGTCTCTATGGCTACACCTTC | . | TRBV19 | . | TRBJ1-2
CASSLGGAGNTIYF | TGCGCCAGCAGCTTGGGAGGGGCTGGAAACACCATATATTTT | . | TRBV5-1 | . | TRBJ1-3
CASSLQGPDTGELFF | TGCGCCAGCAGCTTGCAAGGGCCCGACACCGGGGAGCTGTTTTTT | . | TRBV5-1 | . | TRBJ2-2
CASSQEGTGLSPLHF | TGCGCCAGCAGCCAAGAGGGGACAGGGCTATCACCCCTCCACTTT | TRBD1 | TRBV4-3 | few | TRBJ1-6
CASSQAGGNEQFF | TGTGCCAGCAGCCAAGCCGGGGGGAATGAGCAGTTCTTC | TRBD2 | TRBV4-2 | few | TRBJ2-1
CASSFNPQRGSTAETQYF | TGCGCCAGCAGCTTCAATCCCCAGCGGGGTTCAACGGCGGAGACCCAGTACTTC | TRBD2 | TRBV5-1 | . | TRBJ2-5
CASSQGGGAGNQPQHF | TGTGCCAGCAGTCAGGGGGGGGGCGCCGGAAATCAGCCCCAGCATTTT | TRBD1 | TRBV27 | . | TRBJ1-5
CSVGGADTQYF | TGCAGCGTAGGGGGTGCAGATACGCAGTATTTT | . | TRBV29-1 | . | TRBJ2-3
CASNGGLLPYNEQFF | TGTGCCAGTAACGGGGGGCTACTTCCCTACAATGAGCAGTTCTTC | . | TRBV19 | . | TRBJ2-1
CATRGTEAFF | TGTGCCACCAGAGGAACTGAAGCTTTCTTT | . | TRBV28 | . | TRBJ1-1
CASSVDVSRGNTIYF | TGTGCCAGCAGCGTAGATGTGAGCAGAGGAAACACCATATATTTT | . | TRBV9 | . | TRBJ1-3